This passage covers 27 T cell receptor beta chains from one sample sequenced in a study of cytomegalovirus exposure and HLA in healthy donors. TCRdb's copy holds only in-frame clones and misses some; the assay was immunoSEQ multiplex PCR. Here the sample spans about 180,000 clones, around 85% being singletons. Sequences were obtained from PBMCs. All receptors come from a man between 18 and 35 years old in good health and CMV-seropositive.

The V and J genes are TRBV5-4 and TRBJ2-3, with D possibly being TRBD2 (6 bases). V lost 3 bases and J 6 bases, leaving 14 bases between the germline ends. CDR1 SGHNT and CDR2 YYREEE come from the germline V gene (reference sequence). The CDR3 is made up of 14 amino acids. The CDR3 loop is CASSWDSREDTQYF. DNA of the CDR3: TGTGCCAGCAGCTGGGACTCCCGCGAGGATACGCAGTATTTT.

The chain carries TRBV6-1 and TRBJ1-5; D uncertain. The CDR3 spans 15 residues. The germline V and J ends were trimmed by 10 bases and 7 bases, with 23 bases remaining between them. CDR1 MNHNS and CDR2 SASEGT come from the germline V gene. The CDR3 nucleotides read TGTGCCACCCGCCGGGATCATGGAGATAACCAGCCCCAGCATTTT. This codes for CATRRDHGDNQPQHF.

This sequence joins TRBV7-9 and TRBJ2-1; possibly TRBD2 for D (6 bases). Trimming took 2 bases from V and 0 from J, leaving 11 bases between them. Germline CDR1 reads SEHNR; CDR2 reads FQNEAQ (reference sequence). CDR3 size: 16 residues. CDR3 amino acids: CASSLSYGSSYNEQFF. CDR3 in DNA: TGTGCCAGCAGCTTAAGTTACGGGAGCTCCTACAATGAGCAGTTCTTC.

The CDR3 DNA follows: TGTGCCAGCAGCTCCACACGACTAGTGGAGCAGTACTTC. Translation gives CASSSTRLVEQYF. The chain couples TRBV7-2 to TRBJ2-7, with TRBD2 as a possible D gene (6 bases). In germline, CDR1 is SGHTA, CDR2 FQGNSA. V lost 4 bases and J lost 7, with 14 bases in between. The CDR3 covers 13 residues.

This sequence joins TRBV7-9 and TRBJ2-1; 7 nucleotides align to TRBD1. Germline-derived CDR1 and CDR2 are SEHNR and FQNEAQ (reference sequence). The CDR3 is 12 amino acids. With V trimmed by 6 bases and J by 10 bases, 6 bases remained unmatched. The CDR3 sequence: CASSSTGKEQFF. The CDR3 region has the DNA TGTGCCAGCAGTTCGACAGGGAAGGAGCAGTTCTTC.

V usage is TRBV6-1 and J usage is TRBJ2-3, with TRBD1 identical over 10 bases. V trimming: 3 bases; J trimming: 1 base; junction bases outside the gene matches: 7. Germline loops: CDR1 MNHNS, CDR2 SASEGT. The CDR3 covers 17 residues. The CDR3 coding sequence is TGTGCCAGCAGTGAGCGAGGGGGGACAGGGGGCACAGATACGCAGTATTTT. It codes for CASSERGGTGGTDTQYF.

The chain recombines TRBV6-1 with TRBJ1-3; D is undetermined. The CDR3 consists of 15 residues. The germline V and J ends were trimmed by 2 bases and 9 bases, with 17 bases remaining between them. The germline CDR1 and CDR2 sequences are MNHNS and SASEGT. Here the CDR3 reads CASSENPTSRGTIYF. CDR3 DNA sequence: TGTGCCAGCAGTGAAAACCCGACTTCGCGGGGCACCATATATTTT.

J is TRBJ1-1 and V is TRBV2, with D maybe TRBD1 (6 bases). Germline CDR1 SNHLY, CDR2 FYNNEI. Trimming shortened V by 8 bases and J by 1 base, and 17 bases separated the two germline ends. CDR3 length equals 15 residues. Written as DNA, the CDR3 is TGTGCCAGCCTGCGGACAGCCTTTTCGAACACTGAAGCTTTCTTT. Translated: CASLRTAFSNTEAFF. Combining the CDR3 with reference TRBV2 and TRBJ1-1 gives the whole variable domain EPEVTQTPSHQVTQMGQEVILRCVPISNHLYFYWYRQILGQKVEFLVSFYNNEISEKSEIFDDQFSVERPDGSNFTLKIRSTKLEDSAMYFCASLRTAFSNTEAFFGQGTRLTVV.

The chain uses TRBV10-3 and TRBJ2-3; tentative D call: TRBD2 (6 bases). CDR1 is ENHRY, CDR2 SYGVKD, per germline. The V gene lost 11 bases and the J gene lost 0 bases, with 15 bases spanning the gap. The CDR3 contains 14 residues. CDR3 DNA: TGTGCCGCCGACTCGGGGACTAGCACAGATACGCAGTATTTT. This codes for CAADSGTSTDTQYF.

V usage is TRBV7-9 and J usage is TRBJ2-7, with unresolved D. Germline assignment: CDR1 SEHNR and CDR2 FQNEAQ (reference sequence). V was clipped by 3 bases and J by 4 bases, with 7 bases between them. The CDR3 covers 12 residues. The CDR3 nucleotides read TGTGCCAGCAGCTTTTCGACTTACGAGCAGTACTTC. Its translation is CASSFSTYEQYF.

This rearrangement joins TRBV7-3 to TRBJ2-3; no reliable D call. Germline V gene data show CDR1 as SGHTA and CDR2 as FQGTGA. This CDR3 has 13 amino acids. The V end was cut by 5 bases, the J end by 3 bases, with 9 bases between. CDR3 DNA: TGTGCCAGCAGCCCCCCCGGGACAGATACGCAGTATTTT. This codes for CASSPPGTDTQYF.

J is TRBJ2-2 and V is TRBV6-1, with TRBD1 as a possible D gene (6 bases). CDR3 length: 15 residues. CDR1 MNHNS and CDR2 SASEGT come from the germline V gene. The germline V and J ends were trimmed by 3 bases and 1 base, with 9 bases remaining between them. The CDR3 DNA follows: TGTGCCAGCAGTGATCCGGGACAGAACACCGGGGAGCTGTTTTTT. As protein: CASSDPGQNTGELFF.

The CDR3 nucleotides read TGTGCCAGCAGTTTAAGGGGTTCTGAGACCCAGTACTTC. Amino acid sequence: CASSLRGSETQYF. This sequence joins TRBV28 and TRBJ2-5; a weak D match, TRBD1 (5 bases). In germline, CDR1 is MDHEN, CDR2 SYDVKM. The CDR3 runs 13 residues. The V and J ends lost 2 bases and 5 bases respectively, with 9 bases between them.

V is TRBV28 and J is TRBJ2-5; D possibly corresponds to TRBD1 (5 bases). V gave up 3 bases and J gave up 1 base, with 9 bases separating them. The CDR3 is 14 amino acids. Germline assignment: CDR1 MDHEN and CDR2 SYDVKM. CDR3 nucleotides: TGTGCCAGCAGTTTTAACAGGCCCCAAGAGACCCAGTACTTC. It translates to CASSFNRPQETQYF.

The chain employs TRBV9 and TRBJ2-3; 10 nucleotides line up with TRBD2. Germline V gene data show CDR1 as SGDLS and CDR2 as YYNGEE. This CDR3 region has 17 residues. V lost 3 bases to trimming and J lost 4 bases; unmatched junction nucleotides: 11. CDR3 residues: CASSADRTSGISDTQYF. The DNA of the CDR3 is TGTGCCAGCAGCGCCGACAGGACTAGCGGAATCTCAGATACGCAGTATTTT.

The rearrangement joins TRBV18 to TRBJ1-4; D possibly corresponds to TRBD1 (5 bases). V lost 3 bases and J lost 8, with 16 bases in between. This CDR3 region has 15 residues. The germline V gene has CDR1 KGHSH and CDR2 LQKENI. Here the CDR3 reads CASSPESGGGEKLFF. The CDR3, as DNA: TGTGCCAGCTCACCCGAAAGTGGGGGAGGAGAAAAACTGTTTTTT.

The chain couples TRBV6-1 to TRBJ2-2, with D perhaps matching TRBD1 (6 bases). Germline-derived CDR1 and CDR2 are MNHNS and SASEGT. The V end was cut by 4 bases, the J end by 6 bases, with 12 bases between. The CDR3 loop spans 14 amino acids. The CDR3 spells CASSVLQGPGELFF. The CDR3 DNA sequence: TGTGCCAGCAGTGTACTACAGGGCCCCGGGGAGCTGTTTTTT.

This sequence joins TRBV12-5 and TRBJ2-1; 8 nucleotides agree with TRBD2. The CDR3 is made up of 14 amino acids. The V gene end was trimmed by 2 bases and the J gene end by 6 bases; junction bases not matched to a gene: 3. Germline lookup yields CDR1 LGHNT and CDR2 FRNRAP. The CDR3 loop is CASGLYGGGNEQFF. The CDR3, as DNA: TGTGCTAGTGGTTTGTACGGGGGGGGCAATGAGCAGTTCTTC.

The chain couples TRBV19 to TRBJ1-1; 8 bases line up with TRBD1. The CDR3 runs to 15 residues. Germline loops: CDR1 LNHDA, CDR2 SQIVND (reference sequence). V lost 1 base and J lost 2; bases outside the gene matches: 3. The CDR3 sequence is CASSIVGQGNTEAFF. CDR3 coding DNA: TGTGCCAGTAGTATAGTCGGACAGGGAAACACTGAAGCTTTCTTT.

The V call is TRBV11-2, the J call TRBJ2-7; 7 nucleotides line up with TRBD1. The CDR3 runs 14 residues. V was pared by 7 bases and J by 2 bases, with 8 bases of the junction left unmatched. CDR1 is SGHAT and CDR2 is FQNNGV in the germline V gene. The CDR3 bases are TGTGCCAGCACCCTAGGGGGCGGCGCCTACGAGCAGTACTTC. This encodes CASTLGGGAYEQYF.

This sequence joins TRBV18 and TRBJ1-1, with D tentatively TRBD1 (6 bases). CDR3 length: 15 residues. Germline V lookup: CDR1 KGHSH, CDR2 LQKENI. V lost 0 bases to trimming and J lost 4 bases, with 12 bases between them. CDR3 sequence (DNA): TGTGCCAGCTCACCACCGGACCTAGGGGGCACTGAAGCTTTCTTT. This codes for CASSPPDLGGTEAFF.

This chain uses TRBV30 with TRBJ2-7, with 10 positions matching TRBD2. Germline-derived CDR1 and CDR2 are GTSNPN and SVGIG (reference sequence). V was pared by 8 bases and J by 2 bases, with 6 bases of the junction left unmatched. This CDR3 region has 13 residues. In DNA form, the CDR3 reads TGTGCCCGCGATGGACTAGCGGCCTACGAGCAGTACTTC. Residues: CARDGLAAYEQYF.

As DNA, the CDR3 is TGTGCCAGCAGCTTAACCGGGACAGGGGGTGAGCAGTACTTC. Translated, it gives CASSLTGTGGEQYF. The chain has TRBV6-1 and TRBJ2-7; 11 nucleotides line up with TRBD1. The length of the CDR3 is 14 residues. V trimming: 6 bases; J trimming: 7 bases; junction bases outside the gene matches: 8. Germline V gives CDR1 MNHNS, CDR2 SASEGT.

V is TRBV27 and J is TRBJ1-2; tentative D call: TRBD1 (6 bases). Germline CDR1 MNHEY, CDR2 SMNVEV (reference sequence). V lost 10 bases, J lost 8 bases, and 20 bases lay in between. The CDR3 contains 13 residues. This chain's CDR3 is CATSRRGAEGYTF. CDR3 sequence (DNA): TGTGCCACCTCCCGCCGGGGGGCGGAAGGCTACACCTTC.

The rearrangement joins TRBV9 to TRBJ2-1, with TRBD2 as a possible D gene (6 bases). CDR1 SGDLS and CDR2 YYNGEE come from the germline V gene. CDR3 length: 15 amino acids. With 0 bases removed from V and 8 bases from J, the gap between germline ends came to 15 bases. This CDR3 reads CASSVAGLEDDEQFF. The CDR3 DNA follows: TGTGCCAGCAGCGTAGCGGGACTGGAGGACGATGAGCAGTTCTTC.

V gene TRBV4-1 combines with J gene TRBJ2-5, with 8 bases fitting TRBD2. V was pared by 4 bases and J by 1 base, with 8 bases of the junction left unmatched. In germline, CDR1 is MGHRA, CDR2 YSYEKL. The CDR3 runs 16 residues. The CDR3 region is CASSPWGSGVQETQYF. The CDR3 DNA sequence: TGCGCCAGCAGCCCCTGGGGTAGCGGGGTCCAAGAGACCCAGTACTTC.

Only a few counts were recorded for this clone. The chain links TRBV5-6 to TRBJ2-7; 7 bases fit TRBD1. CDR3 size: 15 residues. Looked up from germline, CDR1 is SGHDT and CDR2 is YYEEEE. The J segment lost 2 bases and the V segment lost 1 base, leaving 6 bases of the junction unmatched. Here the CDR3 reads CASSLSAQGTYEQYF. The CDR3 nucleotides read TGTGCCAGCAGCTTGTCCGCACAGGGGACCTACGAGCAGTACTTC.